The 30 T cell receptor beta chains reported below all come from one sample, sequenced in a study of blood T cell repertoires in COVID-19 (TCRdb year 2020). Libraries came from the immunoSEQ multiplex PCR assay. The source is immuneACCESS, and TCRdb retained only in-frame sequences with V and J called. Part of the clones is not carried over; for the studies checked, unresolved V genes explain less than half of this, and the remainder is unexplained. In this sample the table shows 35,000 to 40,000 clones, over 80% of which occur a single time. The top ten clonotypes cover 4% to 6% of the sample. Sequenced material: peripheral blood. The receptor source for this set is a man between 50 and 59 years old with active COVID-19.

The sample holds a few counts of this clone. This sequence joins TRBV6-5 and TRBJ2-3; TRBD2 is a possible D gene (5 bases). The ends were cut back, 7 bases at V and 5 bases at J, with 19 bases in the middle. Germline values: CDR1 MNHEY, CDR2 SVGAGI. CDR3 length: 15 amino acids. The CDR3 sequence: CASTPGRLTRDTQYF. CDR3 coding DNA: TGTGCCAGCACCCCAGGACGGCTTACTAGAGATACGCAGTATTTT.

This rearrangement joins TRBV5-5 to TRBJ1-5, with a tentative D call TRBD1 (5 bases). There are 17 residues in the CDR3. Germline CDR1 and CDR2: SGHKS and YYEKEE (reference sequence). Trimming shortened V by 4 bases and J by 4 bases, and 21 bases separated the two germline ends. The CDR3 region is CASSVVEGALFNQPQHF. The CDR3 nucleotides read TGTGCCAGCAGCGTAGTCGAAGGGGCACTATTTAATCAGCCCCAGCATTTT.

As to this clone: Different DNA sequences within this sample yield the same CDR3. This chain joins TRBV4-3 and TRBJ1-6; D call uncertain. V was cut by 0 bases and J by 0 bases, with 6 bases left in between. Germline V gene data show CDR1 as LGHNA and CDR2 as YSLEER. This CDR3 contains 16 residues. The CDR3 loop reads CASSQDASSYNSPLHF. DNA for the CDR3: TGCGCCAGCAGCCAAGATGCCAGCTCCTATAATTCACCCCTCCACTTT.

The V gene is TRBV19, the J gene TRBJ1-6; unclear D gene. Germline CDR1 LNHDA, CDR2 SQIVND (reference sequence). The V gene lost 3 bases and the J gene lost 9 bases, with 3 bases spanning the gap. The CDR3 consists of 11 residues. CDR3 region: CASSISSPLHF. The CDR3 nucleotides read TGTGCCAGTAGTATCAGTTCACCCCTCCACTTT.

J is TRBJ2-1 and V is TRBV6-5; tentative D call: TRBD2 (5 bases). Per germline, CDR1 MNHEY and CDR2 SVGAGI. The CDR3 totals 13 residues. V lost 6 bases to trimming and J lost 1 base, with 7 bases between them. The CDR3: CASRRESYNEQFF. The CDR3 coding sequence is TGTGCCAGCAGACGGGAATCCTACAATGAGCAGTTCTTC.

V is TRBV11-2 and J is TRBJ2-3; 15 nucleotides align to TRBD2. Germline trimming cut 5 bases from V and 6 bases from J; bases unmatched to any gene: 6. The length of the CDR3 is 16 residues. Germline lookup yields CDR1 SGHAT and CDR2 FQNNGV. Here the CDR3 reads CASSRGLAGGMDTQYF. As DNA, the CDR3 is TGTGCCAGCAGCCGTGGACTAGCGGGGGGGATGGATACGCAGTATTTT. The full variable domain, with the rest looked up from reference TRBV11-2 and TRBJ2-3, is EAGVAQSPRYKIIEKRQSVAFWCNPISGHATLYWYQQILGQGPKLLIQFQNNGVVDDSQLPKDRFSAERLKGVDSTLKIQPAKLEDSAVYLCASSRGLAGGMDTQYFGPGTRLTVL.

V and J are TRBV28 and TRBJ2-7, with D tentatively TRBD2 (5 bases). Germline V gives CDR1 MDHEN, CDR2 SYDVKM. The CDR3 runs to 12 residues. Trimming stripped 5 bases from V and 6 bases from J, with 11 bases between. The CDR3 is CASSPRRSEQYF. CDR3 DNA sequence: TGTGCCAGCAGTCCTCGGAGGAGCGAGCAGTACTTC.

The chain links TRBV6-6 to TRBJ2-5; 13 bases line up with TRBD2. This CDR3 contains 18 residues. Germline V gene lookup returns CDR1 MNHNY and CDR2 SVGAGI (reference sequence). The V and J ends lost 5 bases and 1 base, in that order; junction bases with no gene match: 10. The CDR3, as DNA: TGTGCCAGCAGTCTTTACCGGACTAGCGGGGGAATCCAAGAGACCCAGTACTTC. This gives the protein CASSLYRTSGGIQETQYF.

This rearrangement joins TRBV3-1 (or the pseudogene TRBV3-2) to TRBJ2-6; D ambiguous. CDR3 length equals 15 residues. V lost 2 bases to trimming and J lost 0 bases, with 5 bases between them. The germline V gene has CDR1 LGHDT and CDR2 YNNKEL (reference sequence). CDR3 DNA sequence: TGTGCCAGCAGCCAATACGGCTCTGGGGCCAACGTCCTGACTTTC. Translated: CASSQYGSGANVLTF.

The chain links TRBV7-9 to TRBJ2-3, with 7 bases that match TRBD1. V was pared by 5 bases and J by 3 bases, with 8 bases of the junction left unmatched. This CDR3 comprises 15 residues. Germline V CDR1 and CDR2: SEHNR, FQNEAQ (reference sequence). CDR3 region: CASSSTGVGTDTQYF. In DNA, the CDR3 is TGTGCCAGCAGCAGTACAGGGGTCGGGACAGATACGCAGTATTTT.

The chain joins TRBV27 to TRBJ1-5; D might be TRBD1 (5 bases). Germline V gives CDR1 MNHEY, CDR2 SMNVEV (reference sequence). The CDR3 length is 15 residues. Trimming removed 2 bases from V and 2 bases from J, with 10 bases in between. The CDR3 is CASSLRGWGNQPQHF. In nucleotides, the CDR3 is TGTGCCAGCAGTTTAAGGGGTTGGGGCAATCAGCCCCAGCATTTT.

The gene calls are TRBV6-6 and TRBJ1-5, with D hard to call. The V end lost 5 bases, the J end lost 0 bases, and 14 bases lay between the germline ends. This CDR3 has 16 residues. Germline values: CDR1 MNHNY, CDR2 SVGAGI (reference sequence). The CDR3, as DNA: TGTGCCAGCAGTCGCCTACAGCAAATTAGCAATCAGCCCCAGCATTTT. It codes for CASSRLQQISNQPQHF.

The chain links TRBV5-1 to TRBJ2-7; D ambiguous. CDR1 SGHRS and CDR2 YFSETQ come from the germline V gene. Trimming cost V 1 base and J 0 bases, with 8 bases left between them. This CDR3 spans 14 amino acids. CDR3 protein: CASSLTQPSYEQYF. The CDR3 DNA is TGCGCCAGCAGCTTGACACAGCCCTCCTACGAGCAGTACTTC.

The table lists this clone with a few counts. This chain joins TRBV7-8 and TRBJ2-7, with D perhaps matching TRBD1 (5 bases). Germline V lookup: CDR1 SGHVS, CDR2 FQNEAQ. The CDR3 consists of 13 residues. V lost 2 bases and J 6 bases, leaving 11 bases between the germline ends. The CDR3 region is CASSLRTQGEQYF. The CDR3 DNA reads as TGTGCCAGCAGCTTACGAACGCAGGGCGAGCAGTACTTC.

The V and J genes are TRBV27 and TRBJ2-4, with TRBD2 identical over 10 bases. Germline CDR1 MNHEY, CDR2 SMNVEV (reference sequence). There are 13 residues in the CDR3. CDR3 amino acids: CASGSGGEYIQYF. CDR3 sequence (DNA): TGTGCTAGCGGGAGCGGGGGGGAATACATTCAGTACTTC.

The CDR3 DNA reads TGTGCCAGCAGCCTTCGCAGTGCCAGGGTGCAGTACTTC. Encoded protein: CASSLRSARVQYF. The rearrangement uses TRBV7-9 and TRBJ2-7, with D maybe TRBD1 (5 bases). Looked up from germline, CDR1 is SEHNR and CDR2 is FQNEAQ (reference sequence). This CDR3 spans 13 amino acids. V lost 5 bases to trimming and J lost 9 bases, with 17 bases between them.

This clone has a single count. The V call is TRBV5-1, the J call TRBJ2-7, with D possibly matching TRBD2 (5 bases). Germline CDR1 SGHRS, CDR2 YFSETQ. This CDR3 is 15 amino acids long. The V end lost 4 bases, the J end lost 1 base, and 15 bases lay between the germline ends. For the CDR3, the DNA is TGCGCCAGCAGCCCTGGAGGCAGGAGGTCCTACGAGCAGTACTTC. It yields the protein CASSPGGRRSYEQYF.

This chain connects TRBV2 to TRBJ2-7; weak D call: TRBD1 (6 bases). CDR3 length: 12 residues. The ends were cut back, 6 bases at V and 4 bases at J, with 10 bases in the middle. Germline V gene lookup returns CDR1 SNHLY and CDR2 FYNNEI. In DNA form, the CDR3 reads TGTGCCAGCAGGGGGGACATATACGAGCAGTACTTC. Amino acid sequence: CASRGDIYEQYF.

V and J are TRBV7-2 and TRBJ2-3; no reliable D call. The CDR3 has 13 residues. Trimming took 1 base from V and 6 from J, leaving 8 bases between them. Germline loops: CDR1 SGHTA, CDR2 FQGNSA. CDR3: CASSLGLADTQYF. The CDR3 coding sequence is TGTGCCAGCAGCTTAGGACTGGCGGATACGCAGTATTTT.

The V gene is TRBV7-9, the J gene TRBJ2-5; 8 bases match TRBD1. CDR3 length: 13 amino acids. Losses at the gene ends were 5 bases for V and 6 bases for J; bases not matched to a gene: 5. The germline V gene has CDR1 SEHNR and CDR2 FQNEAQ (reference sequence). The CDR3: CASSQDRAKTQYF. The DNA of the CDR3 is TGTGCCAGCAGCCAGGACAGGGCCAAGACCCAGTACTTC.

The chain has TRBV7-9 and TRBJ2-7; TRBD1 matches 10 bases. After removal of 5 bases from V and 0 bases from J, the junction contained 13 bases not matched to a gene. Germline V gene lookup returns CDR1 SEHNR and CDR2 FQNEAQ (reference sequence). CDR3 length: 18 amino acids. The chain's CDR3 is CASSLWTGGLMSSYEQYF. DNA for the CDR3: TGTGCCAGCAGCCTATGGACAGGGGGATTGATGAGCTCCTACGAGCAGTACTTC. Looking up the rest from reference TRBV7-9 and TRBJ2-7 gives the full variable domain: DTGVSQNPRHKITKRGQNVTFRCDPISEHNRLYWYRQTLGQGPEFLTYFQNEAQLEKSRLLSDRFSAERPKGSFSTLEIQRTEQGDSAMYLCASSLWTGGLMSSYEQYFGPGTRLTVT.

The rearrangement joins TRBV7-2 to TRBJ2-5; 11 bases line up with TRBD2. V lost 11 bases, J lost 4 bases, and 6 bases stayed unmatched. CDR3 length equals 13 residues. CDR1 and CDR2 from the germline V gene are SGHTA and FQGNSA. The chain's CDR3 is CASSGGLVETQYF. The CDR3 DNA follows: TGTGCCTCTAGCGGGGGGTTGGTAGAGACCCAGTACTTC.

J is TRBJ1-1 and V is TRBV13; perhaps TRBD1 as D (6 bases). CDR1 and CDR2 (germline): PRHDT, FYEKMQ (reference sequence). V lost 5 bases to trimming and J lost 4 bases, with 14 bases between them. The CDR3 sequence is 14 residues long. DNA for the CDR3: TGTGCCAGCAGCACACACAGGGTGGGCACTGAAGCTTTCTTT. This encodes CASSTHRVGTEAFF.

This chain links TRBV6-2 or TRBV6-3 with TRBJ2-7; 12 bases map to TRBD2. This CDR3 is 16 amino acids long. V lost 4 bases to trimming and J lost 3 bases; unmatched junction nucleotides: 7. Germline CDR1 and CDR2: MNHEY and SVGEGT. CDR3 nucleotide sequence: TGTGCCAGCAGTTCGACTAGCGGGGGCCTATTCTACGAGCAGTACTTC. Encoded protein: CASSSTSGGLFYEQYF.

DNA of the CDR3: TGCGCCAGCAGCCAAGATCCCGCGGGGGGGCCGGGCGGGGAGCTGTTTTTT. Its translation: CASSQDPAGGPGGELFF. This chain connects TRBV4-3 to TRBJ2-2; TRBD2 matches 9 bases. This CDR3 spans 17 amino acids. V dropped 0 bases and J dropped 7; count of bases not matched to a gene: 9. Germline lookup yields CDR1 LGHNA and CDR2 YSLEER.

V gene TRBV6-2 or TRBV6-3 combines with J gene TRBJ1-2; a possible D gene is TRBD1 (5 bases). The CDR3 covers 20 residues. Germline assignment: CDR1 MNHEY and CDR2 SVGEGT. The germline V and J ends were trimmed by 6 bases and 0 bases, with 29 bases remaining between them. The CDR3 DNA follows: TGTGCCAGCAGCCCCGGGGGGAGGAGGCAGCAGCTTCGAGCTAACTATGGCTACACCTTC. Translation: CASSPGGRRQQLRANYGYTF.

The chain uses TRBV7-8 and TRBJ1-4; D not certain. V was clipped by 3 bases and J by 6 bases, with 11 bases between them. The length of the CDR3 is 14 residues. Germline CDR1 and CDR2: SGHVS and FQNEAQ. The CDR3 spells CASSFGMRDEKLFF. In DNA, the CDR3 is TGTGCCAGCAGCTTTGGGATGAGGGATGAAAAACTGTTTTTT.

The chain combines TRBV28 with TRBJ2-7; no clear D. Germline V gene data show CDR1 as MDHEN and CDR2 as SYDVKM. Between the trimmed V and J ends, which lost 5 bases and 2 bases, there was a span of 13 bases. The CDR3 runs 14 residues. As DNA, the CDR3 is TGTGCCAGCAGTCAACGACTCGCCCCCTACGAGCAGTACTTC. Amino acids: CASSQRLAPYEQYF.

The gene calls are TRBV13 and TRBJ2-5; 13 bases line up with TRBD2. The germline CDR1 and CDR2 sequences are PRHDT and FYEKMQ (reference sequence). The trim removed 5 bases at V and 4 bases at J, leaving 4 bases unmatched. The CDR3 totals 15 residues. For the CDR3, the DNA is TGTGCCAGCAGCCCAGGACTAGCGGGAGCAGAGACCCAGTACTTC. Protein product: CASSPGLAGAETQYF. Full variable domain (remainder filled in from reference TRBV13 and TRBJ2-5): AAGVIQSPRHLIKEKRETATLKCYPIPRHDTVYWYQQGPGQDPQFLISFYEKMQSDKGSIPDRFSAQQFSDYHSELNMSSLELGDSALYFCASSPGLAGAETQYFGPGTRLLVL.

This clone came up once. The chain uses TRBV6-5 and TRBJ2-2; 9 nucleotides agree with TRBD2. The ends lost 0 bases at V and 8 bases at J; junction bases unmatched: 7. CDR3 length equals 16 residues. Germline CDR1 MNHEY, CDR2 SVGAGI. CDR3 residues: CASSYSSAGGPGELFF. Here the CDR3 DNA reads TGTGCCAGCAGTTACTCTTCGGCGGGGGGGCCTGGGGAGCTGTTTTTT.